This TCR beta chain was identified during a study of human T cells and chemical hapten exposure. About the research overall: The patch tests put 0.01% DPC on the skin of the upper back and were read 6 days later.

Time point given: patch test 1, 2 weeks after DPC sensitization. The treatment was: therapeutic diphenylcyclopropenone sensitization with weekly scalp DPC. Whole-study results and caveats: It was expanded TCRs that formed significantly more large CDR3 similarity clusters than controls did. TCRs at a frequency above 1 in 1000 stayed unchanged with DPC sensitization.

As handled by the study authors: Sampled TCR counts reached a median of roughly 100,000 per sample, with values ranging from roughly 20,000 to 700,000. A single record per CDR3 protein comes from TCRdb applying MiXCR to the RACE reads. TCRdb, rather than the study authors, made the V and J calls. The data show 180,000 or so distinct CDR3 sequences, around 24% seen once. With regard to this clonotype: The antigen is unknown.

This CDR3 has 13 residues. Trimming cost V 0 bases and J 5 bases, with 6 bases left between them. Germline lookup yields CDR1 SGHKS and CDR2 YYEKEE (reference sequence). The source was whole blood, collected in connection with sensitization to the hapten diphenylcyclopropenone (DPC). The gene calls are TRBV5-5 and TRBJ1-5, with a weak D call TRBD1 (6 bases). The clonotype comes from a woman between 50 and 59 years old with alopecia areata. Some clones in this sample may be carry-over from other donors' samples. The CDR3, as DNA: TGTGCCAGCAGCTTGGCAGGGGATCAGCCCCAGCATTTT. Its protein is CASSLAGDQPQHF.